These T cell receptor beta chains were read from a single sample in a study of cytomegalovirus exposure and HLA in healthy donors. Clones were sequenced by immunoSEQ multiplex PCR, and TCRdb holds only the in-frame ones, with some missing. The data contain more than 200,000 clones, about 88% of them singletons. The sequencing input was PBMCs. The receptors were gathered from a man aged 18 to 29 in good health and CMV-seropositive. The CDR3 runs from the conserved cysteine through the conserved F or W. The D gene is left open where the match is weak. Expanded clones are given a class, and other clones once, few, many or no size at all.

d_call,clone_size,j_call,v_call,cdr3_nt,cdr3_aa
NA,NA,TRBJ1-2,TRBV11-2,TGTGCCAGCAGCCAAATTAAGAAATCTAACTATGGCTACACCTTC,CASSQIKKSNYGYTF
NA,NA,TRBJ2-1,TRBV30,TGTGCCTACCTGTTAGGGGAGCAGTTCTTC,CAYLLGEQFF
NA,once,TRBJ2-1,TRBV28,TGTGCCAGCAACGAAGGGTTGAACTACAATGAGCAGTTCTTC,CASNEGLNYNEQFF
NA,NA,TRBJ2-1,TRBV2,TGTGCCAGCAGGGTAGGGCAGGCACCGGACAATGAGCAGTTCTTC,CASRVGQAPDNEQFF
NA,once,TRBJ2-7,TRBV19,TGTGCCAGTAGTCCCACCCGGGCGGAAAGCTCCTACGAGCAGTACTTC,CASSPTRAESSYEQYF
NA,few,TRBJ1-1,TRBV5-1,TGCGCCAGCAGCTTGGAGTCAGTGATGAACACTGAAGCTTTCTTT,CASSLESVMNTEAFF
NA,NA,TRBJ1-5,TRBV10-2,TGCGCCAGCAGTCCGACAGGAGTTAGCAATCAGCCCCAGCATTTT,CASSPTGVSNQPQHF
NA,NA,TRBJ2-1,TRBV29-1,TGCAGCGTCTTCCGGGCCCACAATGAGCAGTTCTTC,CSVFRAHNEQFF
TRBD2,once,TRBJ2-1,TRBV5-1,TGCGCCAGCAGCTTGGAGCCTAGCGGGAGGAATGAGCAGTTCTTC,CASSLEPSGRNEQFF
TRBD1,NA,TRBJ1-2,TRBV10-2,TGCGCCAGCACCAGGGACAGGGGGTGGTATGGCTACACCTTC,CASTRDRGWYGYTF
NA,NA,TRBJ2-2,TRBV5-6,TGTGCCAGCAGCTTTGTCCCAGGACAGAGCACCGGGGAGCTGTTTTTT,CASSFVPGQSTGELFF
NA,NA,TRBJ2-1,TRBV29-1,TGCAGCGTTGAAGACGGACGCGGAACCTACAATGAGCAGTTCTTC,CSVEDGRGTYNEQFF
NA,NA,TRBJ2-3,TRBV15,TGTGCCACCTCAGCCGGTCAAGACTTCACAGATACGCAGTATTTT,CATSAGQDFTDTQYF
TRBD2,NA,TRBJ2-1,TRBV29-1,TGCAGCGTTGAACGGCGGGAGTGGGGTGGAGAGCAGTTCTTC,CSVERREWGGEQFF
NA,NA,TRBJ2-1,TRBV30,TGTGCCTGGAGGGGGATGCCTGGGACGGAGCAGTTCTTC,CAWRGMPGTEQFF
TRBD2,NA,TRBJ2-3,TRBV30,TGTGCCTGGAGTAGGCATCGGGCTAGCGGGAATTCTCTACCTAGCACAGATACGCAGTATTTT,CAWSRHRASGNSLPSTDTQYF
TRBD2,once,TRBJ2-1,TRBV5-3,TGTGCCAGAAGCTTGGGGCAGCTAGCGGGATGGCAGTTCTTC,CARSLGQLAGWQFF
NA,NA,TRBJ1-3,TRBV2,TGTGCCAGCAGTGAAAGGACGATCTCTGGAAACACCATATATTTT,CASSERTISGNTIYF
NA,NA,TRBJ2-3,TRBV29-1,TGCAGCGTTGTTCGGGACAGCACAGATACGCAGTATTTT,CSVVRDSTDTQYF
TRBD1,NA,TRBJ2-7,TRBV5-1,TGCGCCAGCAGCCCTGGACAGGGCTCCCACGAGCAGTACTTC,CASSPGQGSHEQYF
NA,NA,TRBJ1-3,TRBV18,TGTGCCAGCTCACTGGAGGGGCGCTTTGGAAACACCATATATTTT,CASSLEGRFGNTIYF
TRBD2,NA,TRBJ2-5,TRBV15,TGTGCCACCAGCAAAGATTTAGCGGGAGGGCGTGAGACCCAGTACTTC,CATSKDLAGGRETQYF
NA,NA,TRBJ2-5,TRBV6-1,TGTGCCAGCGCGCCGGGACCCAGGGATATGGAGACCCAGTACTTC,CASAPGPRDMETQYF
TRBD1,few,TRBJ2-5,TRBV7-9,TGTGCCAGCAGCTTAGGGAGGGCAGGGGGCATCCAAGAGACCCAGTACTTC,CASSLGRAGGIQETQYF
NA,NA,TRBJ2-6,TRBV7-2,TGTGCCAGCAGCTCCGCAGGGGCCAACGTCCTGACTTTC,CASSSAGANVLTF
TRBD1,NA,TRBJ1-2,TRBV19,TGTGCCAGTAGTACCGACAGGGGGCAAGAGTATGGCTACACCTTC,CASSTDRGQEYGYTF
TRBD1,NA,TRBJ2-7,TRBV7-8,TGTGCCAGCAGCTCCCCTACCGACAGGGTGGCGGACGAGCAGTACTTC,CASSSPTDRVADEQYF
NA,NA,TRBJ1-1,TRBV6-1,TGTGCCAGCAGTGCCAGGGGTATGAACACTGAAGCTTTCTTT,CASSARGMNTEAFF
NA,many,TRBJ2-5,TRBV5-6,TGTGCCAGCAGACAGGGAGAGACCCAGTACTTC,CASRQGETQYF
TRBD2,once,TRBJ2-7,TRBV5-4,TGTGCCAGCAGCTTGGGAACTAGCGGGAGTTACGAGCAGTACTTC,CASSLGTSGSYEQYF
NA,NA,TRBJ1-1,TRBV27,TGTGCCAGCAAGGGGATGCGAGGCACTGAAGCTTTCTTT,CASKGMRGTEAFF
NA,once,TRBJ2-6,TRBV5-1,TGCGCCAGCAGCTTGTGGGGTGGTGCTGGGGCCAACGTCCTGACTTTC,CASSLWGGAGANVLTF
TRBD1,NA,TRBJ1-1,TRBV5-1,TGCGCCAGCACCAGGGGGGGCAACACTGAAGCTTTCTTT,CASTRGGNTEAFF
NA,NA,TRBJ1-3,TRBV2,TGTGCCAGCAGTGTACCTAGCACTGGAAACACCATATATTTT,CASSVPSTGNTIYF
NA,few,TRBJ2-2,TRBV4-1,TGCGCCAGCAGCCAACCCTGGGCGAACACCGGGGAGCTGTTTTTT,CASSQPWANTGELFF
TRBD2,NA,TRBJ2-7,TRBV13,TGTGCCAGCAGAAAACTAGCGGGAGGTCTCGAGCAGTACTTC,CASRKLAGGLEQYF
NA,once,TRBJ2-7,TRBV30,TGTGCCTGGAGTAAAAACCCCTACGAGCAGTACTTC,CAWSKNPYEQYF
NA,once,TRBJ1-1,TRBV6-5,TGTGCCAGCAGTTACAACAGGGCGGGCGTGGGCACTGAAGCTTTCTTT,CASSYNRAGVGTEAFF
NA,once,TRBJ2-3,TRBV5-1,TGCGCCAGCAGCTCGTTCCAGCGAGGTGGAGATACGCAGTATTTT,CASSSFQRGGDTQYF
NA,NA,TRBJ1-1,TRBV6-5,TGTGCCAGCAGTTACTCAGCCGGGGTGAACACTGAAGCTTTCTTT,CASSYSAGVNTEAFF
TRBD2,NA,TRBJ2-7,TRBV10-3,TGTGCCATCAGCGCCAGCGGGAGTGACTACGAGCAGTACTTC,CAISASGSDYEQYF
NA,NA,TRBJ2-3,TRBV7-8,TGTGCCAGCAGCGTAATGACAGGAGATACGCAGTATTTT,CASSVMTGDTQYF
NA,NA,TRBJ1-4,TRBV4-1,TGCGCCAGCAGCCAAGGTTCGGGACGGAGAAATGAAAAACTGTTTTTT,CASSQGSGRRNEKLFF
NA,NA,TRBJ2-1,TRBV5-1,TGCGCCAGCAGCCCTAGGGGGGAGAACAATGAGCAGTTCTTC,CASSPRGENNEQFF
NA,NA,TRBJ1-4,TRBV7-2,TGTGCCAGCAGCTTAGGGTCGTCCGGCATTAATGAAAAACTGTTTTTT,CASSLGSSGINEKLFF
NA,once,TRBJ2-7,TRBV5-6,TGTGCCAGCAGCTTGGGGGCCTACCCCTACGAGCAGTACTTC,CASSLGAYPYEQYF
NA,NA,TRBJ1-1,TRBV27,TGTGCCAGCAGTTTTGCCTCGAACACTGAAGCTTTCTTT,CASSFASNTEAFF
NA,few,TRBJ1-2,TRBV18,TGTGCCAGCTCCCCTGTGAGGGTAGCTAACTATGGCTACACCTTC,CASSPVRVANYGYTF
TRBD2,NA,TRBJ2-1,TRBV27,TGTGCCAGCAGTATTAGCGGGAGTGGAAATGAGCAGTTCTTC,CASSISGSGNEQFF
NA,NA,TRBJ2-3,TRBV5-4,TGTGCCAGCAGCTTGGTAGCGGCCACAGATACGCAGTATTTT,CASSLVAATDTQYF
NA,NA,TRBJ2-1,TRBV4-3,TGCGCCAGCAGCCAAGGGATCGGGCTAGCAGGGAATGAGCAGTTCTTC,CASSQGIGLAGNEQFF
NA,NA,TRBJ2-7,TRBV5-8,TGTGCCAGCAGCTTGGACAGGTACTCCTACGAGCAGTACTTC,CASSLDRYSYEQYF
NA,NA,TRBJ1-5,TRBV27,TGTGCCAGCAGTTCAGAGTATAGCAATCAGCCCCAGCATTTT,CASSSEYSNQPQHF